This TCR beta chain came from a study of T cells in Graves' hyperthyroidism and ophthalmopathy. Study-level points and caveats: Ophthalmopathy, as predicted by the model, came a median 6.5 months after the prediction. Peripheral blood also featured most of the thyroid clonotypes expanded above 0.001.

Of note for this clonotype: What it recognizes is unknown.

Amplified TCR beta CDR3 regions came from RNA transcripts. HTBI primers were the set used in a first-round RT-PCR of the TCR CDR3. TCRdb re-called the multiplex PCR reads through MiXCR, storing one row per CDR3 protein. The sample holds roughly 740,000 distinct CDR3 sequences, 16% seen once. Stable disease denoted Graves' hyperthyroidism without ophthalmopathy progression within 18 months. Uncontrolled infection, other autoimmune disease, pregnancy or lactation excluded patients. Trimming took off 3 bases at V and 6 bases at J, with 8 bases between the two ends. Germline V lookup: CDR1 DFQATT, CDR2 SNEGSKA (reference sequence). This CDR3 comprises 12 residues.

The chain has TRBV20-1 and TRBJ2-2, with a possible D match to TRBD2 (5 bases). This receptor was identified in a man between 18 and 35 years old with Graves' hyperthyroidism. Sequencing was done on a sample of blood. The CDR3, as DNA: TGCAGTGCTAGTGTCGGGGCCGGGGAGCTGTTTTTT. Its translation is CSASVGAGELFF.